What follows are 3 T cell receptor beta chains derived from one specimen sequenced in a study of regulatory T cells in long-lasting Graves disease. Time point of the sample: newly diagnosed GD, antithyroid drugs for less than 3 months. The TCR library used RNA extracted from PBMCs. The TCR beta library used iRepertoire HTBI primers with Arm-PCR amplification of CDR3. Via MiXCR, TCRdb re-called the multiplex PCR reads, giving one row per CDR3 protein. This sample has about 530,000 distinct CDR3 sequences, with about 16% found just once. These data are also associated with another study on T cells in Graves' hyperthyroidism and ophthalmopathy.

Specimen: peripheral blood mononuclear cells (PBMCs), collected at new diagnosis, from a patient treated with antithyroid drugs. The receptors come from a middle-aged woman with Graves disease.

This clonotype was seen a handful of times. Relative to the germline gene, one junction end is altered; a read error may explain this. This chain joins TRBV27 and TRBJ1-4; D is unresolved. Germline loops: CDR1 MNHEY, CDR2 SMNVEV (reference sequence). The CDR3 extends over 12 amino acids. CDR3 nucleotides: TGTGCCAGCAGTTTTAGAAATGAAAGACTGTTTTTT. It yields the protein CASSFRNERLFF.

The chain has TRBV7-9 and TRBJ1-1; 8 bases agree with TRBD1. Germline V lookup: CDR1 SEHNR, CDR2 FQNEAQ (reference sequence). CDR3 length: 14 amino acids. With 0 bases clipped from V and 6 bases from J, the junction kept 3 bases outside the gene matches. CDR3 residues: CASSLAGTGPEAFF. The CDR3 nucleotides are TGTGCCAGCAGCTTAGCCGGGACAGGACCTGAAGCTTTCTTT.

At least ten counts were recorded for this clonotype. Here the CDR3 reads CASSSIKGGRGETQYF. CDR3 nucleotides: TGTGCCAGCAGCTCCATTAAGGGGGGGCGAGGGGAGACCCAGTACTTC. This chain links TRBV7-9 with TRBJ2-5; tentatively, D is TRBD2 (7 bases). Trimming stripped 4 bases from V and 5 bases from J, with 20 bases between. The CDR3 spans 16 residues. The germline V gene encodes CDR1 SEHNR and CDR2 FQNEAQ (reference sequence).